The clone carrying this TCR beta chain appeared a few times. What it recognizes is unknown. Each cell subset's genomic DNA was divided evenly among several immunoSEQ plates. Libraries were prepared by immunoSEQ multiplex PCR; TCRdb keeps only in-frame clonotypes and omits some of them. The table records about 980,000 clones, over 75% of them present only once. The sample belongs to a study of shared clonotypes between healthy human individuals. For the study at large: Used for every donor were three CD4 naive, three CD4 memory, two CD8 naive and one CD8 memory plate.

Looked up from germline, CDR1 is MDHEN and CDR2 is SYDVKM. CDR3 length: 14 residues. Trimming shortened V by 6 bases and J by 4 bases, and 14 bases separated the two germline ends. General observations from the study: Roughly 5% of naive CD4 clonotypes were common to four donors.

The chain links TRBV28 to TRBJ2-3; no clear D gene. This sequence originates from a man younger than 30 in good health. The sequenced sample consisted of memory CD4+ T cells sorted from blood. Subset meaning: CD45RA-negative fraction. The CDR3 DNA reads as TGTGCCAGCAGCCGTCTTCTTTCACCAGATACGCAGTATTTT. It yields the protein CASSRLLSPDTQYF.